The clone carrying this T cell receptor (beta chain) was picked up many times. Its antigen is not identified. One entry per CDR3 protein results from TCRdb running MiXCR on the 5' RACE reads. The sample holds 9,500 to 10,000 distinct CDR3 sequences, under 6.5% seen once. This record comes from a study of spatial heterogeneity in lung cancer. As for time point: sample taken at primary tumor resection. The donor population consisted of 72 patients with untreated, early-stage non-small cell lung cancer. Whole RNA came from tumor, nontumor lung or frozen PBMC and was sequenced without being sorted. Study results and caveats: Counts of expanded intratumoral alpha and beta TCRs tracked tumor mutation counts.

V lost 3 bases, J lost 7 bases, and 4 bases stayed unmatched. This CDR3 is built from 13 residues. Material: lung tumor tissue, obtained at surgery. The sequence was collected from a male donor with early-stage non-small cell lung cancer. This chain joins TRBV12-3 or TRBV12-4 and TRBJ1-1; TRBD1 matches at 8 bases. In DNA, the CDR3 is TGTGCCAGCAGTTTTCAGGGGGCGGTTGAAGCTTTCTTT. The encoded protein is CASSFQGAVEAFF.